This T cell receptor (beta chain) was profiled in a study of blood T cell repertoires in COVID-19. Germline trimming cut 1 base from V and 0 bases from J; bases unmatched to any gene: 8. Germline V CDR1 and CDR2: SGHNT, YYREEE (reference sequence). The CDR3 sequence is 17 residues long. Methods used by the authors: Amplification from reference gene primers served as the basis for estimated nucleated cell counts. Produced via immunoSEQ multiplex PCR; TCRdb's table is partial and in-frame only. V and J calls and clone size are given by that table; D and trimming were obtained from the DNA. The sample records about 150,000 clones, around 80% being singletons.

The receptor's source is a woman in her fifties or sixties with acute or convalescent COVID-19. The genes are TRBV5-4 and TRBJ2-3; 7 positions match TRBD2. Sequencing was carried out using peripheral blood. Here the CDR3 DNA reads TGTGCCAGCAGCTTGCCCCTGGGGAGGGGAAGCACAGATACGCAGTATTTT. This codes for CASSLPLGRGSTDTQYF.